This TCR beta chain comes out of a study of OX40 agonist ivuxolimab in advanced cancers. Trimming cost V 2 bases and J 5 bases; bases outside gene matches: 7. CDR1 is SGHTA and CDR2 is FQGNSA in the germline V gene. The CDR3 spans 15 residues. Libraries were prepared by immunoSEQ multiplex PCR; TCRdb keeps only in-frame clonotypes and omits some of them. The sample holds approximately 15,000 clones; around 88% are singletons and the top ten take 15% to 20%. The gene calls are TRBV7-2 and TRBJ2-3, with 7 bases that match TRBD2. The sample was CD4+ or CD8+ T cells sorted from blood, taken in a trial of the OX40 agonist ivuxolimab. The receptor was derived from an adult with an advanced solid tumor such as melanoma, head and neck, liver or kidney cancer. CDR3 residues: CASSLLSGLRDTQYF. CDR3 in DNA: TGTGCCAGCAGCTTACTTAGCGGGCTTAGAGATACGCAGTATTTT.